Given below is one T cell receptor beta chain in context. The clone's antigen remains unknown. No base quality values were provided; no much bigger clone lies one nucleotide off. The data are from a study of blood T cell repertoires in COVID-19 (dated by TCRdb to the early 2020s). Regarding the research as a whole: The collaborator samples originated in the United States, Italy and Spain and spanned the acute and convalescent phases of COVID-19. The prospective study material was composed of cDNA or gDNA derived from T cells, B-cell-depleted T cells, or PBMCs. Where HLA class I and class II types were available, the types were taken from metadata supplied by the sample provider, not from assay-based typing. The samples were drawn from the first 160 participants of the ongoing ImmuneRACE study and from under 1,500 subjects provided by 6 global collaborators. Sample metadata almost always included a de-identified subject ID, COVID-19 status, age in years and sex. Deeply sampled blood TCRbeta repertoires from subjects exposed to, actively infected with, or recovered from COVID-19 were included in the dataset. A freely available public database, intended as a resource for researchers studying the immune response to SARS-CoV-2, is where the repertoires were released.

Reading the germline V gene (reference sequence) gives CDR1 LGHDT and CDR2 YNNKEL. Including cysteine and phenylalanine, the CDR3 has 14 amino acids. Here the CDR3 DNA is all that survives: 42 bases in frame from base 1. Trimming accounts for 4 bases at V and 7 bases at J, while the number of junction bases matched to no gene is 10. In Seattle, one collaborating source enrolled patients while the infection was active and tracked those patients longitudinally over the course of disease. The collaborating institutions used their own protocols to collect whole blood in K2EDTA tubes. For TCRbeta analysis, collaborator samples were shipped as frozen whole blood, as isolated PBMCs, or as DNA extracted from either sample type. Summary of the overall study and its limitations: Clinical and demographic metadata were provided uncurated, with the amount varying by source and participant.

TCRbeta CDR3 regions were amplified from genomic DNA by means of the immunoSEQ Assay, a bias-controlled multiplex PCR. In the source study's methods: The number of nucleated cells in each sample was estimated by amplification of reference gene primers within the assay. Sequence reads were collapsed and filtered to measure the absolute abundance of every unique TCRbeta CDR3 rearrangement. For each sample, productive Simpson clonality was calculated by taking the square root of Simpson's diversity index across productive rearrangements. Held by TCRdb, this immuneACCESS table contains in-frame sequences only and omits some clones. Under half of the omission traces to an unresolved V gene where checked; the cause of the rest is unknown. The V and J calls and the clone size are those of that table, but D and trimming were determined from the DNA. This sample gives around 200,000 clones in total; over 75% of them show up just once. The ten largest clonotypes hold about 18% of the sample.

The sequence is built from TRBV3-1 (or the pseudogene TRBV3-2) and TRBJ2-7, and TRBD2 aligns with 7 junction nucleotides. The sequence was collected from a person between 65 and 79 years old with COVID-19, enrolled during active disease. Sequencing was performed on peripheral blood. This receptor carries the CDR3 CASSPNLPGGEQYF. The DNA is as follows: TGTGCCAGCAGCCCAAACCTTCCGGGGGGTGAGCAGTACTTC.